These T cell receptor beta chains were read from a single sample in a study of a mutant IDH1 vaccine in newly diagnosed glioma. The antigens these receptors bind are not known. TCRdb keeps only in-frame clones here, not all; method: immunoSEQ multiplex PCR. The data hold roughly 70,000 clones, with about 81% observed a single time. The sequences come from PBMCs, collected from a glioma patient whose treatment included an IDH1 peptide vaccine. The receptors shown here come from a woman between 45 and 65 years old with glioma. CDR3s include the opening cysteine and the closing phenylalanine or tryptophan. D genes are given only for firm matches. Not every row has a clone size; where given, it reads once, few, many or a size class.

once,TRBJ1-4,-,TRBV19,TGTGCCAGTAGTATAGCCAGGACCGCAACTAATGAAAAACTGTTTTTT,CASSIARTATNEKLFF
-,TRBJ2-2,TRBD1,TRBV6-1,TGTGCCAGCAGTGGGACAGGGGAGACCGGGGAGCTGTTTTTT,CASSGTGETGELFF
-,TRBJ2-7,TRBD2,TRBV7-3,TGTGCCAGCGATAGCGGGGTTTACGAGCAGTACTTC,CASDSGVYEQYF
-,TRBJ2-2,-,TRBV29-1,TGCAGCGTCCCAGGTAGGTTAAACACCGGGGAGCTGTTTTTT,CSVPGRLNTGELFF
-,TRBJ1-5,TRBD1,TRBV9,TGTGCCAGCAGTCGGGACAGCAATAGCAATCAGCCCCAGCATTTT,CASSRDSNSNQPQHF
-,TRBJ1-1,-,TRBV11-2,TGTGCCAGCAGCTTGTTGAACACTGAAGCTTTCTTT,CASSLLNTEAFF
-,TRBJ1-2,TRBD1,TRBV27,TGTGCCAGCAGATTCGGGACAGGGCGCTTGATGGAAGACTATGGCTACACCTTC,CASRFGTGRLMEDYGYTF
-,TRBJ1-1,-,TRBV20-1,TGCAGTGCTCGACCTGGAACTGAAGCTTTCTTT,CSARPGTEAFF
-,TRBJ2-1,TRBD2,TRBV7-3,TGTGCCAGCAGCTTAGACGCGGCGGGGGGGCCACAGTTCTTC,CASSLDAAGGPQFF
-,TRBJ1-2,TRBD1,TRBV7-2,TGTGCCAGCAGCTTGAGAACAGGGGGCGGGAGTGGCTACACCTTC,CASSLRTGGGSGYTF
-,TRBJ1-2,-,TRBV5-6,TGTGCCAGCAGCTTGGTTCGACCCCGTAAAGGGGACACCTATGGCTACACCTTC,CASSLVRPRKGDTYGYTF
-,TRBJ2-7,-,TRBV15,TGTGCCACCAGCAGCAAGAGTAGGACCTACGAGCAGTACTTC,CATSSKSRTYEQYF
-,TRBJ1-1,TRBD1,TRBV28,TGTGCCAGCAGTATCAACAGGGGGACAGACACTGAAGCTTTCTTT,CASSINRGTDTEAFF
-,TRBJ2-5,-,TRBV9,TGTGCCAGCAGCGTAGATTCAGGGACCCAAGAGACCCAGTACTTC,CASSVDSGTQETQYF
-,TRBJ2-5,-,TRBV27,TGTGCCAGCAGTTTCCGAGAGACCCAGTACTTC,CASSFRETQYF